These T cell receptor beta chains were read from a single sample in a study of early T cells in non-severe SARS-CoV-2 infection. In TCRdb, the 5' RACE reads were re-called with MiXCR into one record per CDR3 protein. Of more than 75,000 distinct CDR3 sequences in the sample, about 12% were seen once. The specimen sequenced was whole blood. The receptors here all came from an adult who was a healthcare worker with PCR-confirmed SARS-CoV-2 infection or an uninfected control (not recorded which). CDR3s include the opening cysteine and the closing phenylalanine or tryptophan. The listing skips clone size in some rows; elsewhere it reads once, few, many or a size class.

>TRBV4-2|18|many
CASSQDPSGTGIISPLHF
>TRBV9|13|few
CASSPRQANEQFF
>TRBV2|15|few
CASSEGVGYTGELFF
>TRBV2|16|few
CASSAEDGTGLTEAFF
>TRBV5-5|12|few
CASSSYHDEQYF
>TRBV6-5|16|.
CASSYRWPGVKPEAFF
>TRBV5-1|15|.
CASSVSQVVSTEAFF
>TRBV6-5|16|few
CASSYASSSPTDTQYF
>TRBV24-1|14|.
CATSDPTETWGYTF
>TRBV13|15|many
CASSFTGQGNEKLFF
>TRBV11-3|14|.
CASSPGTAKNIQYF
>TRBV7-2|14|many
CASSRTGGTGELFF